This TCR beta chain was retrieved from a study of response to subunit inactivated influenza vaccine. TCRdb reprocessed the RT-PCR reads via MiXCR and lists one record per CDR3 protein. The sample holds roughly 760,000 distinct CDR3 sequences, 21% seen once. CDR3 length: 14 residues. The germline V gene has CDR1 ENHRY and CDR2 SYGVKD. V was pared by 6 bases and J by 1 base, with 2 bases of the junction left unmatched. Findings and limits, study-wide: Authors suggested few new T cells are recruited by each seasonal influenza vaccination.

With regard to this clonotype: Its specificity is unknown.

The chain has TRBV10-3 and TRBJ2-3; 9 bases match TRBD2. This sample comprised PBMCs from blood, obtained roughly 5 days after vaccination. This TCR derives from a man aged 50-60 years who received an inactivated influenza vaccine. The CDR3 DNA reads TGTGCCATCAGAGCGGGAGGCGGCACAGATACGCAGTATTTT. Translated: CAIRAGGGTDTQYF.